This T cell receptor (beta chain) was sequenced in a study of PD-L1 blockade in urothelial cancer. Germline assignment: CDR1 LNHDA and CDR2 SQIVND (reference sequence). The CDR3 loop spans 14 amino acids. With 7 bases clipped from V and 8 bases from J, the junction kept 5 bases outside the gene matches. The assay was immunoSEQ multiplex PCR, and TCRdb's table has in-frame clones only and misses some. The sample lists around 100,000 clones, about nine tenths occurring once. Time point denoted: pretreatment peripheral blood. The V gene is TRBV19, the J gene TRBJ2-1, with 13 positions matching TRBD2. This TCR was recovered from a man in his sixties with urothelial cancer. This specimen consisted of PBMCs, obtained around atezolizumab (anti-PD-L1) treatment. The CDR3 region has the DNA TGTGCCAGTACTTTCGGACTAGCGGGAGATGAGCAGTTCTTC. Its translation is CASTFGLAGDEQFF.